These T cell receptor beta chains were read from a single sample in a study of blood T cell repertoires in COVID-19. Only in-frame clones appear in the TCRdb table, and some are missing; sequencing was by immunoSEQ multiplex PCR. The table lists 250,000 to 400,000 clones, almost 90% of them singletons. Sequencing input: peripheral blood. The source of these receptors is a woman aged 25 to 39 with COVID-19, enrolled during active disease. Both conserved end residues are part of each CDR3. The D gene is left open where the match is weak. Not all rows give a size; the values are once, few, many and, for expanded clones, a class.

size: .
J: TRBJ1-2
V: TRBV29-1
D: TRBD1
CDR3: CSVAGQGNYGYTF
DNA: TGCAGCGTTGCCGGACAGGGGAACTATGGCTACACCTTC

size: .
J: TRBJ2-3
V: TRBV5-4
D: TRBD2
CDR3: CASSRTSGGDTQYF
DNA: TGTGCCAGCAGTAGGACTAGCGGGGGAGATACGCAGTATTTT

size: .
J: TRBJ2-1
V: TRBV28
D: .
CDR3: CASSTGKVNEQFF
DNA: TGTGCCAGCAGCACGGGGAAGGTAAATGAGCAGTTCTTC

size: .
J: TRBJ2-7
V: TRBV5-1
D: .
CDR3: CASSLGAGELGYEQYF
DNA: TGCGCCAGCAGCTTGGGCGCTGGGGAGTTAGGCTACGAGCAGTACTTC

size: .
J: TRBJ1-3
V: TRBV18
D: .
CDR3: CASSQDSSGNTIYF
DNA: TGTGCCAGCTCGCAGGACAGCTCTGGAAACACCATATATTTT

size: .
J: TRBJ1-4
V: TRBV30
D: TRBD1
CDR3: CACPTGQSTYEKLFF
DNA: TGTGCCTGTCCGACGGGACAGTCAACCTATGAAAAACTGTTTTTT

size: .
J: TRBJ2-3
V: TRBV7-2
D: TRBD2
CDR3: CASSLLAGWEDTQYF
DNA: TGTGCCAGCAGCTTGCTAGCGGGGTGGGAAGATACGCAGTATTTT

size: .
J: TRBJ2-7
V: TRBV2
D: TRBD2
CDR3: CASEITAKRDYSYEQYF
DNA: TGTGCCAGCGAAATAACCGCTAAACGGGACTACTCCTACGAGCAGTACTTC

size: .
J: TRBJ1-1
V: TRBV6-4
D: .
CDR3: CASSGPSPNGNTEAFF
DNA: TGTGCCAGCAGTGGCCCTAGCCCGAATGGGAACACTGAAGCTTTCTTT

size: .
J: TRBJ1-2
V: TRBV11-2
D: TRBD1
CDR3: CASSLEGQVYGYTF
DNA: TGTGCCAGCAGCTTAGAGGGACAGGTCTATGGCTACACCTTC

size: .
J: TRBJ1-1
V: TRBV15
D: .
CDR3: CATSRAGGTEAFF
DNA: TGTGCCACCAGCAGAGCCGGAGGGACTGAAGCTTTCTTT

size: .
J: TRBJ1-2
V: TRBV4-1
D: .
CDR3: CASSQLGGLRGYTF
DNA: TGCGCCAGCAGCCAATTGGGAGGCCTCAGGGGCTACACCTTC

size: .
J: TRBJ1-1
V: TRBV19
D: TRBD1
CDR3: CASSIGTAARGTEAFF
DNA: TGTGCCAGTAGTATTGGAACCGCCGCCAGGGGGACTGAAGCTTTCTTT

size: .
J: TRBJ2-7
V: TRBV5-1
D: TRBD1
CDR3: CASRLGTGYEQYF
DNA: TGCGCCAGCAGGCTCGGGACAGGGTACGAGCAGTACTTC

size: .
J: TRBJ2-7
V: TRBV3-1/TRBV3-2
D: .
CDR3: CASSLAHRARAEQYF
DNA: TGTGCCAGCAGCCTAGCTCACAGGGCGAGGGCCGAGCAGTACTTC

size: .
J: TRBJ1-6
V: TRBV28
D: TRBD1
CDR3: CASSRQGSSYNSPLHF
DNA: TGTGCCAGCAGCAGACAGGGGTCCTCCTATAATTCACCCCTCCACTTT

size: .
J: TRBJ2-5
V: TRBV27
D: TRBD1
CDR3: CASSTRQGAQETQYF
DNA: TGTGCCAGCAGTACCCGACAGGGTGCCCAAGAGACCCAGTACTTC

size: .
J: TRBJ1-1
V: TRBV5-1
D: .
CDR3: CASSLQKMNTEAFF
DNA: TGCGCCAGCAGCTTGCAGAAAATGAACACTGAAGCTTTCTTT

size: .
J: TRBJ2-5
V: TRBV30
D: TRBD2
CDR3: CAWRRRLAGVETQYF
DNA: TGTGCCTGGAGAAGAAGGCTAGCGGGAGTAGAGACCCAGTACTTC

size: few
J: TRBJ2-1
V: TRBV19
D: TRBD1
CDR3: CASCPGQACHEQFF
DNA: TGTGCCAGTTGTCCGGGACAGGCCTGCCATGAGCAGTTCTTC

size: .
J: TRBJ2-1
V: TRBV29-1
D: TRBD1
CDR3: CSGGTGGINEQFF
DNA: TGCAGCGGAGGGACAGGGGGTATCAATGAGCAGTTCTTC

size: .
J: TRBJ1-2
V: TRBV5-6
D: TRBD1
CDR3: CASSIQGNYGYTF
DNA: TGTGCCAGCAGCATACAGGGGAACTATGGCTACACCTTC

size: .
J: TRBJ1-1
V: TRBV20-1
D: .
CDR3: CSARGGTEAFF
DNA: TGCAGTGCTAGGGGGGGAACTGAAGCTTTCTTT

size: .
J: TRBJ2-7
V: TRBV19
D: .
CDR3: CASSSQGRDEQYF
DNA: TGTGCCAGTAGTAGCCAAGGGAGAGACGAGCAGTACTTC

size: .
J: TRBJ1-4
V: TRBV5-1
D: .
CDR3: CASSLGGRDVEKLFF
DNA: TGCGCCAGCAGCTTGGGGGGGCGTGATGTTGAAAAACTGTTTTTT

size: .
J: TRBJ1-1
V: TRBV10-2
D: .
CDR3: CASSRTATTEAFF
DNA: TGCGCCAGCAGCCGGACAGCTACCACTGAAGCTTTCTTT

size: .
J: TRBJ2-7
V: TRBV18
D: .
CDR3: CASSPSRVSSYEQYF
DNA: TGTGCCAGCTCACCGTCCAGGGTAAGCTCCTACGAGCAGTACTTC

size: .
J: TRBJ2-1
V: TRBV5-1
D: .
CDR3: CASLEGVGFNEQFF
DNA: TGCGCCAGCCTGGAGGGAGTTGGGTTCAATGAGCAGTTCTTC

size: .
J: TRBJ1-1
V: TRBV28
D: .
CDR3: CASSSGDRRTEAFF
DNA: TGTGCCAGCAGTTCGGGTGATCGGCGGACTGAAGCTTTCTTT

size: once
J: TRBJ2-1
V: TRBV11-2
D: TRBD2
CDR3: CASSLWREVSDEQFF
DNA: TGTGCCAGCAGCTTATGGCGGGAGGTTTCCGATGAGCAGTTCTTC

size: .
J: TRBJ2-7
V: TRBV12-5
D: .
CDR3: CASGPPAGSEQYF
DNA: TGTGCTAGTGGTCCTCCGGCAGGGTCCGAGCAGTACTTC

size: .
J: TRBJ1-1
V: TRBV7-2
D: .
CDR3: CASSLIVNTEAFF
DNA: TGTGCCAGCAGCTTAATCGTGAACACTGAAGCTTTCTTT

size: .
J: TRBJ1-1
V: TRBV5-1
D: TRBD1
CDR3: CASSLARTGDLNTEAFF
DNA: TGCGCCAGCAGCTTGGCAAGAACAGGGGACTTGAACACTGAAGCTTTCTTT

size: .
J: TRBJ2-5
V: TRBV28
D: .
CDR3: CASSTYRTPQETQYF
DNA: TGTGCCAGCAGTACTTATCGCACCCCACAAGAGACCCAGTACTTC

size: .
J: TRBJ2-7
V: TRBV5-6
D: .
CDR3: CASSFDSYEQYF
DNA: TGTGCCAGCAGCTTCGACTCGTACGAGCAGTACTTC

size: .
J: TRBJ2-7
V: TRBV7-9
D: TRBD1
CDR3: CASSSGQGPPNEQYF
DNA: TGTGCCAGCAGCTCCGGACAGGGGCCTCCCAACGAGCAGTACTTC

size: .
J: TRBJ2-2
V: TRBV9
D: .
CDR3: CASSAGYTGELFF
DNA: TGTGCCAGCAGCGCGGGGTACACCGGGGAGCTGTTTTTT

size: many
J: TRBJ2-7
V: TRBV6-6
D: .
CDR3: CASSHLYEQYF
DNA: TGTGCCAGCAGTCATTTATACGAGCAGTACTTC

size: .
J: TRBJ1-1
V: TRBV3-1/TRBV3-2
D: TRBD1
CDR3: CASSQETGVRDTEAFF
DNA: TGTGCCAGCAGCCAGGAAACAGGGGTTCGGGACACTGAAGCTTTCTTT

size: .
J: TRBJ1-1
V: TRBV28
D: .
CDR3: CASTLDTEAFF
DNA: TGTGCCAGCACCCTAGACACTGAAGCTTTCTTT

size: .
J: TRBJ2-3
V: TRBV5-1
D: .
CDR3: CASSLNPIAADTQYF
DNA: TGCGCCAGCAGCTTAAATCCGATAGCGGCAGATACGCAGTATTTT

size: .
J: TRBJ2-7
V: TRBV18
D: .
CDR3: CASSPGGSYEQYF
DNA: TGTGCCAGCTCACCTGGGGGGTCCTACGAGCAGTACTTC

size: .
J: TRBJ2-7
V: TRBV3-1/TRBV3-2
D: .
CDR3: CASSPGRDEQYF
DNA: TGTGCCAGCAGCCCCGGGCGGGACGAGCAGTACTTC

size: .
J: TRBJ2-5
V: TRBV2
D: .
CDR3: CASSERGRAERTQYF
DNA: TGTGCCAGCAGTGAAAGGGGCCGTGCAGAGCGGACCCAGTACTTC

size: .
J: TRBJ2-6
V: TRBV27
D: .
CDR3: CASSPSGANVLTF
DNA: TGTGCCAGCAGCCCATCTGGGGCCAACGTCCTGACTTTC

size: .
J: TRBJ1-5
V: TRBV28
D: .
CDR3: CASSQADSSNQPQHF
DNA: TGTGCCAGCAGCCAAGCCGACAGTAGCAATCAGCCCCAGCATTTT

size: .
J: TRBJ2-2
V: TRBV2
D: TRBD1
CDR3: CASSARQGDTGELFF
DNA: TGTGCCAGCAGTGCCCGACAGGGGGACACCGGGGAGCTGTTTTTT

size: once
J: TRBJ2-3
V: TRBV3-1/TRBV3-2
D: TRBD2
CDR3: CASSPSGATSGPPDTQYF
DNA: TGTGCCAGCAGCCCGTCAGGGGCGACTAGCGGGCCACCAGATACGCAGTATTTT

size: .
J: TRBJ1-3
V: TRBV7-2
D: .
CDR3: CASSLAAMGSSGNTIYF
DNA: TGTGCCAGCAGCTTAGCCGCAATGGGCAGCTCTGGAAACACCATATATTTT

size: .
J: TRBJ2-1
V: TRBV24-1
D: .
CDR3: CATSDSDYHYNEQFF
DNA: TGTGCCACCAGTGATTCGGACTATCATTACAATGAGCAGTTCTTC

size: .
J: TRBJ2-1
V: TRBV14
D: TRBD2
CDR3: CASRGIAGGEEQFF
DNA: TGTGCCAGCAGGGGAATAGCGGGAGGAGAGGAGCAGTTCTTC

size: once
J: TRBJ1-6
V: TRBV5-8
D: .
CDR3: CASSHVDREGSPLHF
DNA: TGTGCCAGCAGTCACGTTGACAGAGAAGGTTCACCCCTCCACTTT

size: .
J: TRBJ1-3
V: TRBV12-3/TRBV12-4
D: TRBD1
CDR3: CASRTGGNTIYF
DNA: TGTGCCAGCCGGACAGGGGGAAACACCATATATTTT

size: .
J: TRBJ1-1
V: TRBV3-1/TRBV3-2
D: .
CDR3: CASSQVGDDTEAFF
DNA: TGTGCCAGCAGCCAAGTAGGGGATGACACTGAAGCTTTCTTT

size: .
J: TRBJ2-2
V: TRBV2
D: TRBD2
CDR3: CASAGLAGDGELFF
DNA: TGTGCCAGCGCGGGACTAGCGGGGGACGGGGAGCTGTTTTTT